The 4 T cell receptor beta chains given below trace back to one sample, sequenced in a study of shared clonotypes between healthy human individuals. Sequencing was performed with immunoSEQ multiplex PCR; in TCRdb, only in-frame clones are kept and a portion is missing. The sample consists of fewer than 550,000 clones, roughly 79% of them appearing once. The sample consisted of PBMCs. Source of these receptors: a woman aged 40-49 years in good health. Some clones in this sample may be carry-over from other donors' samples.

The J gene is TRBJ2-5, the V gene TRBV5-4; TRBD2 matches at 10 bases. Germline loops: CDR1 SGHNT, CDR2 YYREEE (reference sequence). The CDR3 has 17 amino acids. The trim removed 2 bases at V and 4 bases at J, leaving 11 bases unmatched. Here the CDR3 DNA reads TGTGCCAGCAGCTTTCCTAGCGGGAGAGGAGATGGAGAGACCCAGTACTTC. Its protein product is CASSFPSGRGDGETQYF.

This rearrangement joins TRBV9 to TRBJ2-3; 8 bases align to TRBD2. Germline assignment: CDR1 SGDLS and CDR2 YYNGEE. Germline trimming cut 0 bases from V and 1 base from J; bases unmatched to any gene: 4. This CDR3 spans 16 amino acids. The CDR3 nucleotides are TGTGCCAGCAGCGTAGCGGGAGGGCCGGGCACAGATACGCAGTATTTT. Amino acid sequence: CASSVAGGPGTDTQYF.

The chain uses TRBV10-3 and TRBJ2-5; D ambiguous. The ends were cut back, 6 bases at V and 4 bases at J, with 12 bases in the middle. This CDR3 region has 13 residues. Germline V gene sequence: CDR1 ENHRY, CDR2 SYGVKD. The CDR3 coding sequence is TGTGCCATCAGGACGGTGGAAGGAGAGACCCAGTACTTC. This encodes CAIRTVEGETQYF.

Comment on this clone: This likely traces to a read error, being one base from a far larger clone. This specimen includes other DNA sequences encoding the same CDR3. The CDR3 sequence: CASSTGGTDTQYF. CDR3 coding DNA: TGTGCCAGCAGTACAGGGGGCACCGATACGCAGTATTTT. This chain links TRBV2 with TRBJ2-3; 9 bases agree with TRBD1. The CDR3 is made up of 13 amino acids. Germline CDR1 reads SNHLY; CDR2 reads FYNNEI.